A single sample is the source of the 24 T cell receptor beta chains below, sequenced in a study of radiotherapy plus CTLA-4 blockade in lung cancer. This table comes from immunoSEQ multiplex PCR, and its TCRdb copy is limited to in-frame clones, with some not included. Of around 22,000 clones in the sample, approximately 74% are singletons; the top ten hold 3.2%. This sample comprised peripheral blood, obtained from a patient treated with radiotherapy plus ipilimumab. These receptors were collected from a human donor with non-small cell lung cancer whose response to radiotherapy plus ipilimumab could not be evaluated.

Within the sample, this clone is medium-sized. The chain combines TRBV28 with TRBJ2-2; D is unresolved. The length of the CDR3 is 14 residues. V was clipped by 6 bases and J by 5 bases, with 13 bases between them. Germline CDR1 MDHEN, CDR2 SYDVKM. The CDR3: CASSPARRTGELFF. Written as DNA, the CDR3 is TGTGCCAGCAGCCCAGCTCGGAGAACCGGGGAGCTGTTTTTT.

A single count supports this clone. The gene calls are TRBV6-5 and TRBJ1-2; D is perhaps TRBD1 (6 bases). Germline V gene data show CDR1 as MNHEY and CDR2 as SVGAGI. This CDR3 region has 14 residues. The V gene lost 10 bases and the J gene lost 0 bases, with 15 bases spanning the gap. CDR3: CATMQGLANYGYTF. In DNA form, the CDR3 reads TGTGCCACCATGCAGGGGTTAGCTAACTATGGCTACACCTTC.

This sequence joins TRBV18 and TRBJ1-4; D may be TRBD1 (5 bases). The germline V and J ends were trimmed by 1 base and 5 bases, with 8 bases remaining between them. CDR3 length equals 14 residues. The germline CDR1 and CDR2 sequences are KGHSH and LQKENI. The CDR3 DNA is TGTGCCAGCTCACCACAACCAGGGAATGAAAAACTGTTTTTT. This codes for CASSPQPGNEKLFF.

In its sample, this clone was seen a few times. The chain joins TRBV5-1 to TRBJ1-1; weak D call: TRBD1 (5 bases). Trimming took 2 bases from V and 3 from J, leaving 8 bases between them. Germline values: CDR1 SGHRS, CDR2 YFSETQ. This CDR3 is built from 13 residues. This CDR3 is CASSFQGDTEAFF. Here the CDR3 DNA reads TGCGCCAGCAGCTTCCAGGGTGACACTGAAGCTTTCTTT. Full variable domain (rest looked up from reference TRBV5-1 and TRBJ1-1): KAGVTQTPRYLIKTRGQQVTLSCSPISGHRSVSWYQQTPGQGLQFLFEYFSETQRNKGNFPGRFSGRQFSNSRSEMNVSTLELGDSALYLCASSFQGDTEAFFGQGTRLTVV.

The chain recombines TRBV7-2 with TRBJ2-3; TRBD1 matches at 7 bases. Germline V CDR1 and CDR2: SGHTA, FQGNSA. Trimming took 1 base from V and 0 from J; bases not matched to a gene: 7. This CDR3 is 17 amino acids long. The CDR3 loop reads CASSLVSTGPSTDTQYF. In nucleotides, the CDR3 is TGTGCCAGCAGCTTAGTGTCGACAGGGCCTAGCACAGATACGCAGTATTTT.

This sequence joins TRBV30 and TRBJ2-3; 11 bases align to TRBD2. This CDR3 has 15 amino acids. Germline CDR1 and CDR2: GTSNPN and SVGIG (reference sequence). The V segment lost 4 bases and the J segment 1 base; nucleotides outside the gene matches: 4. CDR3 in amino acids: CAWNELAGGTDTQYF. The CDR3 DNA sequence: TGTGCCTGGAACGAACTAGCGGGAGGCACAGATACGCAGTATTTT. The complete variable domain, with remaining parts taken from reference TRBV30 and TRBJ2-3, reads SQTIHQWPATLVQPVGSPLSLECTVEGTSNPNLYWYRQAAGRGLQLLFYSVGIGQISSEVPQNLSASRPQDRQFILSSKKLLLSDSGFYLCAWNELAGGTDTQYFGPGTRLTVL.

The V gene is TRBV5-4, the J gene TRBJ2-3; 11 bases line up with TRBD1. Germline lookup yields CDR1 SGHNT and CDR2 YYREEE (reference sequence). Trimming removed 4 bases from V and 5 bases from J; junction bases left unmatched: 6. CDR3 length equals 15 residues. The CDR3 reads CASSPSGTGGDTQYF. Here the CDR3 DNA reads TGTGCCAGCAGCCCGTCCGGGACAGGGGGAGATACGCAGTATTTT. The entire variable domain, with the rest obtained from reference TRBV5-4 and TRBJ2-3, is as follows: ETGVTQSPTHLIKTRGQQVTLRCSSQSGHNTVSWYQQALGQGPQFIFQYYREEENGRGNFPPRFSGLQFPNYSSELNVNALELDDSALYLCASSPSGTGGDTQYFGPGTRLTVL.

The chain carries TRBV9 and TRBJ1-5; D ambiguous. Trimming took off 5 bases at V and 4 bases at J, with 10 bases between the two ends. Germline values: CDR1 SGDLS, CDR2 YYNGEE. CDR3 size: 13 residues. The CDR3 region is CASSEGRNQPQHF. In nucleotides, the CDR3 is TGTGCCAGCAGTGAGGGCCGAAATCAGCCCCAGCATTTT.

The chain uses TRBV7-9 and TRBJ2-5; possible D gene TRBD1, 5 bases. Germline CDR1 is SEHNR and CDR2 is FQNEAQ (reference sequence). V lost 6 bases and J lost 5, with 13 bases in between. The CDR3 loop spans 13 amino acids. The CDR3 nucleotides read TGTGCCAGCAGTCACAGGCTCAGCGAGACCCAGTACTTC. As protein: CASSHRLSETQYF.

This chain uses TRBV14 with TRBJ2-3, with 7 positions matching TRBD2. V dropped 7 bases and J dropped 5; count of bases not matched to a gene: 9. Germline CDR1 and CDR2: SGHDN and FVKESK. This CDR3 has 14 residues. The CDR3 protein is CASNVAGVVDTQYF. CDR3 coding DNA: TGTGCCAGCAACGTGGCGGGAGTGGTAGATACGCAGTATTTT.

The count of this clone is one. The rearrangement uses TRBV7-9 and TRBJ2-5; D perhaps matches TRBD2 (5 bases). The CDR3 runs to 15 residues. With 0 bases removed from V and 5 bases from J, the gap between germline ends came to 13 bases. Germline-derived CDR1 and CDR2 are SEHNR and FQNEAQ (reference sequence). The CDR3 sequence is CASSLALAGGETQYF. The DNA for the CDR3 is TGTGCCAGCAGCTTAGCGCTAGCCGGCGGGGAGACCCAGTACTTC.

In its sample, this clone was seen a few times. V is TRBV5-5 and J is TRBJ1-5; 8 positions agree with TRBD1. V shed 4 bases, J shed 4 bases, and the junction held 4 bases outside the gene matches. The CDR3 sequence is 14 residues long. Germline V CDR1 and CDR2: SGHKS, YYEKEE (reference sequence). The CDR3, as DNA: TGTGCCAGCAGCGCCGACAGGGGAAATCAGCCCCAGCATTTT. It encodes CASSADRGNQPQHF.

The chain combines TRBV4-3 with TRBJ2-3; 7 bases are a match to TRBD2. V lost 1 base to trimming and J lost 9 bases; unmatched junction nucleotides: 16. This CDR3 is 17 amino acids long. Germline V gene lookup returns CDR1 LGHNA and CDR2 YSLEER. DNA of the CDR3: TGCGCCAGCAGCCAAGTTAGCGGGTCCTTCCCCGGCGAAACGCAGTATTTT. Its translation: CASSQVSGSFPGETQYF.

There are a few counts of this clone. The V and J genes are TRBV5-1 and TRBJ2-1, with TRBD1 matching 7 bases. V shed 3 bases and J 3 bases; nucleotides not matched to a gene: 6. The germline V gene encodes CDR1 SGHRS and CDR2 YFSETQ. CDR3 length: 15 amino acids. The CDR3 here is CASSSMGQNYNEQFF. DNA for the CDR3: TGCGCCAGCAGCTCGATGGGACAGAACTACAATGAGCAGTTCTTC.

This clone has more than one count but fewer than ten. This chain connects TRBV4-3 to TRBJ1-2; D gene unclear. The CDR3 sequence is 13 residues long. Germline assignment: CDR1 LGHNA and CDR2 YSLEER. V lost 3 bases and J lost 7, with 12 bases in between. The CDR3 DNA reads TGCGCCAGCAGCCAGGACTTTGCAGGTGGCTACACCTTC. This translates into CASSQDFAGGYTF.

This clone has only one observation. The chain combines TRBV10-3 with TRBJ2-3; 13 nucleotides line up with TRBD2. With V trimmed by 6 bases and J by 0 bases, 12 bases remained unmatched. Germline loops: CDR1 ENHRY, CDR2 SYGVKD. This CDR3 contains 19 residues. CDR3 loop: CAISEGGLAGPISTDTQYF. The CDR3 coding sequence is TGTGCCATCAGCGAAGGGGGACTAGCGGGACCCATAAGCACAGATACGCAGTATTTT.

The chain is built from TRBV2 and TRBJ2-3; 8 positions agree with TRBD1. Trimming at V came to 5 bases and at J to 4 bases, leaving 5 bases not matched to a gene. CDR3 size: 14 residues. In germline, CDR1 is SNHLY, CDR2 FYNNEI. CDR3 nucleotide sequence: TGTGCCAGCAGTACTGGACAGGGTTCAGATACGCAGTATTTT. As protein: CASSTGQGSDTQYF.

Relative to its sample, this clone is medium-sized. The chain employs TRBV10-3 and TRBJ2-3, with TRBD2 identical over 8 bases. CDR1 and CDR2 from the germline V gene are ENHRY and SYGVKD. The ends lost 4 bases at V and 3 bases at J; junction bases unmatched: 3. CDR3 length: 14 amino acids. The CDR3, as DNA: TGTGCCATCAGTGGTAGCGGGACTACAGATACGCAGTATTTT. Protein sequence: CAISGSGTTDTQYF.

CDR3 sequence: CASSQATGGFYEQYF. The CDR3, as DNA: TGCGCCAGCAGCCAAGCGACAGGGGGCTTCTACGAGCAGTACTTC. This rearrangement joins TRBV4-1 to TRBJ2-7, with TRBD1 identical over 10 bases. The CDR3 totals 15 residues. CDR1 is MGHRA and CDR2 is YSYEKL in the germline V gene. Trimming at V came to 1 base and at J to 3 bases, leaving 3 bases not matched to a gene.

The genes are TRBV15 and TRBJ2-2; 10 bases are a match to TRBD2. The germline gives CDR1 LNHNV, CDR2 YYDKDF (reference sequence). V trimming: 3 bases; J trimming: 2 bases; junction bases outside the gene matches: 6. This CDR3 is 17 amino acids long. The CDR3 loop is CATSRPGLASNTGELFF. The CDR3, as DNA: TGTGCCACCAGCAGGCCGGGACTAGCGTCCAACACCGGGGAGCTGTTTTTT.

This rearrangement joins TRBV5-1 to TRBJ2-5, with D perhaps TRBD1 (6 bases). The end of the DNA fits TRBJ2-7 better, so the J call may be wrong. This CDR3 spans 15 amino acids. Germline CDR1 and CDR2: SGHRS and YFSETQ. The CDR3 nucleotides are TGCGCCAGCAGCTTGGCCCCGGACAGCATCTACGAGCAGTACTTC. Its translation: CASSLAPDSIYEQYF.

A note on this clone: One end of the junction does not line up with germline, which may come from a read error. In DNA, the CDR3 is TGCGCCAGCAGATTGGTCCCCGGGACAGTCTATGGCTACACCTTC. Amino acid sequence: CASRLVPGTVYGYTF. This chain links TRBV5-1 with TRBJ1-2; 7 bases map to TRBD1. The CDR3 extends over 15 amino acids. Germline V lookup: CDR1 SGHRS, CDR2 YFSETQ.

This clone has just one count. The V call is TRBV5-1, the J call TRBJ2-7, with 13 positions matching TRBD2. Per the germline V gene, CDR1 is SGHRS and CDR2 is YFSETQ. J was trimmed by 3 bases and V by 0 bases; bases with no gene match: 9. The CDR3 consists of 18 residues. The CDR3 DNA reads TGCGCCAGCAGCTTGGGCCCGCTTGGGACTAGCGGGAACTACGAGCAGTACTTC. Its protein is CASSLGPLGTSGNYEQYF. Looking up the rest from reference TRBV5-1 and TRBJ2-7 gives the full variable domain: KAGVTQTPRYLIKTRGQQVTLSCSPISGHRSVSWYQQTPGQGLQFLFEYFSETQRNKGNFPGRFSGRQFSNSRSEMNVSTLELGDSALYLCASSLGPLGTSGNYEQYFGPGTRLTVT.

V is TRBV28 and J is TRBJ2-7, with 8 nucleotides matching TRBD1. The CDR3 has 14 residues. V lost 6 bases, J lost 3 bases, and 7 bases stayed unmatched. CDR1 and CDR2 (germline): MDHEN, SYDVKM. CDR3 nucleotide sequence: TGTGCCAGCAGACCTAGACAGGGGATCTACGAGCAGTACTTC. Translating it yields CASRPRQGIYEQYF. Together with reference TRBV28 and TRBJ2-7, the CDR3 gives the full variable domain: DVKVTQSSRYLVKRTGEKVFLECVQDMDHENMFWYRQDPGLGLRLIYFSYDVKMKEKGDIPEGYSVSREKKERFSLILESASTNQTSMYLCASRPRQGIYEQYFGPGTRLTVT.